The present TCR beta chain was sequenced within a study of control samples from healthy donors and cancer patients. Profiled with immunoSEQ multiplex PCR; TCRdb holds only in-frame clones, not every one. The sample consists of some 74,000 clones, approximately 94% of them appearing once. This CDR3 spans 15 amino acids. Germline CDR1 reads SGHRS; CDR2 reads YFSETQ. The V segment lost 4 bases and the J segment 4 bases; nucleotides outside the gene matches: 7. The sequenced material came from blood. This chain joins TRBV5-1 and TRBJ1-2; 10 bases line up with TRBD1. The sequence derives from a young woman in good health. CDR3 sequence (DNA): TGCGCCAGCAGCCCGGAGACAGGGGGCTCCTATGGCTACACCTTC. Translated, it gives CASSPETGGSYGYTF.